The T cell receptor (beta chain) described here comes from a study of shared clonotypes between healthy human individuals (dated by TCRdb to the early 2020s). For the wider study: The cohort comprised a couple of women and a few men aged 18 to 49 years. To estimate repertoire size and how much clonotypes are shared between individuals, the study performed deep sequencing of blood TCR repertoires from about five healthy adults. Libraries were prepared and TCR repertoires were sequenced by different laboratories using diverse techniques, in order to increase sequencing depth and limit assay-specific biases. Between about 0.85 and 9.5 billion PBMCs per donor were obtained by leukapheresis. For each donor, CD4 naive and CD4 memory were each run on three plates, CD8 naive on two plates, and CD8 memory on one plate. The paper's findings and limits, for the study overall: Even with the large sequencing depth, rarefaction of the sorted-subset datasets indicated that sequencing was incomplete. Estimated clonotype richness was generally larger for naive than for memory subsets. Pairwise subsampling led to the expectation that sequencing depth would affect the degree of clonotype sharing among donors. Sampling was limited to blood, and TCR repertoires in tissue likely differ from TCR repertoires in blood. The small number of donors limited the genetic and exposure-history diversity represented. Sharing across several donors was observed for around 5% of naive CD4, 3.5% of naive CD8, roughly 2.4% of memory CD4, and around 0.42% of memory CD8 clonotypes. Compared with non-shared clonotypes, clonotypes shared by all four sorted-subset donors had higher generation probabilities.

Using the deep immunoSEQ assay, TCR CDR3 regions were amplified from genomic DNA by multiplex PCR. Extracted genomic DNA from each cell subset was spread evenly across all wells of several immunoSEQ 96-well plates, with each plate serving as a replicate. For sorted subsets, about 200 ng genomic DNA, equal to about 30,000 T cell genomes, was loaded into each replicate PCR. Purified libraries were measured with a Qubit 3.0 fluorometer, size-checked on a Bioanalyzer 2100, and measured again with the KAPA Library Quantification kit. Every immunoSEQ 96-well plate was sequenced on a separate single-read 150-cycle Illumina NextSeq 550 flow cell. The source study handled its data this way. Because only junctional sequences without quality scores were contained in the immunoSEQ output, filtering matching that applied to full-length reads could not be performed. To assign V/J genes and CDR3, sequences were annotated against IMGT germline references using PyIR, a Python wrapper for IgBLAST v1.9. Reads were filtered out if the reads had weak V/J assignments (E-value above 1e-6), no CDR3, stop codons, out-of-frame junctions, or ambiguous translated residues. V3J clonotypes were defined as sequences sharing an identical inferred V gene, J gene, and CDR3 amino acid sequence. Percentage overlap between repertoires was calculated by dividing the number of shared unique clonotypes by the size of the smaller repertoire. Repertoire richness was assessed with RTK rarefaction, the Chao1 estimator, and Recon v2.1 estimates of unobserved clonotypes. OLGA was used to compute generation probabilities for all TCRbeta clonotypes that the gDNA method yielded from a handful of donors. TCRdb mirrors the immuneACCESS table, restricted to in-frame sequences. Some clones are absent from its copies; in checked studies, under half trace to an unresolved V gene, and the reason for the others is unknown. V and J calls and clone size come straight from that table; D and trimming were deduced from the DNA. The sample table holds 980,000 or so clones, of which 70% to 85% were seen once. 1.5% of the sample rests with the top ten.

Turning to this clone: Its binding antigen is unknown. No much larger clonotype is one base removed from it; base qualities were not supplied.

The CDR3 contains 14 residues, cysteine and phenylalanine counted. Only the CDR3 DNA stays, 42 bases, in frame from base 1. V and J lose 7 bases and 1 base, and a span of 8 bases separates them. CDR1 and CDR2 (SNHLY, FYNNEI) derive from the germline V gene. The donors were healthy, HIV-negative adults who had no recently reported acute infections or vaccinations. Every donor was a Caucasian adult living in Nashville, Tennessee, USA. CD4+ T cells were enriched through magnetic negative selection, after which naive cells were positively selected on CD45RA and the remaining negative fraction served as the memory subset. After blood collection by leukapheresis, PBMCs were isolated using Ficoll-Histopaque density gradient centrifugation and then cryopreserved in the vapor phase of liquid nitrogen. Analytical flow cytometry was used to check the purity and quantity of every magnetically sorted T cell population. Genomic DNA was isolated from every sorted fraction and measured by UV absorbance on a Nanodrop 2000c.

The source of this sequence is a man in his late teens or twenties in good health. Sequencing was performed on memory CD4+ T cells sorted from blood. What the cell subset or site label conveys for this sample: CD45RA-negative fraction. The V and J genes are TRBV2 and TRBJ2-6; no D gene call is confident. The nucleotide sequence is given as TGTGCCAGCACTTACAATTCTGGGGCCAACGTCCTGACTTTC. This sequence encodes CASTYNSGANVLTF. With the rest looked up from the reference TRBV2 and TRBJ2-6 genes rather than sequenced, the full variable domain is EPEVTQTPSHQVTQMGQEVILRCVPISNHLYFYWYRQILGQKVEFLVSFYNNEISEKSEIFDDQFSVERPDGSNFTLKIRSTKLEDSAMYFCASTYNSGANVLTFGAGSRLTVL.